A single T cell receptor beta chain is shown here with its context. The sample originates from a study of T cells after somatic rescue of genetic block. This CDR3 region has 15 residues. Trimming removed 0 bases from V and 8 bases from J; junction bases left unmatched: 5. Looked up from germline, CDR1 is SGDLS and CDR2 is YYNGEE. Method: immunoSEQ multiplex PCR; TCRdb's copy keeps in-frame clones and lacks some. The table shows 11,000 to 15,000 clones, with approximately 79% occurring only once. The sequence came from a boy under 18. The chain recombines TRBV9 with TRBJ1-2; 12 positions match TRBD1. The specimen sequenced was peripheral blood mononuclear cells (PBMCs). The CDR3 loop is CASSVEGQGAGGYTF. In DNA, the CDR3 is TGTGCCAGCAGCGTAGAGGGACAGGGGGCCGGGGGCTACACCTTC.